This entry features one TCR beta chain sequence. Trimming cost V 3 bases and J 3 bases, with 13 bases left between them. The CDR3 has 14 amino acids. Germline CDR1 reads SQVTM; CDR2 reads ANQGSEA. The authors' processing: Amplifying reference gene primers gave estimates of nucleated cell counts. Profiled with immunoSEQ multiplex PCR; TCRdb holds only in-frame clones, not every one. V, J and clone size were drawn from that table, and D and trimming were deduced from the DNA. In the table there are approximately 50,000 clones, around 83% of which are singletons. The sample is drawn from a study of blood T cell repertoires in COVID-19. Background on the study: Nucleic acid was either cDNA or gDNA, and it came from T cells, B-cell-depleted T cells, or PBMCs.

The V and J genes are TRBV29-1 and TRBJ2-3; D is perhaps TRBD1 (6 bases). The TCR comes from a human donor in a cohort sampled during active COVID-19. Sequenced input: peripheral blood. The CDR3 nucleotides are TGCAGCGTTGACAGGCCTCAGGGGACAGATACGCAGTATTTT. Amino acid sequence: CSVDRPQGTDTQYF.